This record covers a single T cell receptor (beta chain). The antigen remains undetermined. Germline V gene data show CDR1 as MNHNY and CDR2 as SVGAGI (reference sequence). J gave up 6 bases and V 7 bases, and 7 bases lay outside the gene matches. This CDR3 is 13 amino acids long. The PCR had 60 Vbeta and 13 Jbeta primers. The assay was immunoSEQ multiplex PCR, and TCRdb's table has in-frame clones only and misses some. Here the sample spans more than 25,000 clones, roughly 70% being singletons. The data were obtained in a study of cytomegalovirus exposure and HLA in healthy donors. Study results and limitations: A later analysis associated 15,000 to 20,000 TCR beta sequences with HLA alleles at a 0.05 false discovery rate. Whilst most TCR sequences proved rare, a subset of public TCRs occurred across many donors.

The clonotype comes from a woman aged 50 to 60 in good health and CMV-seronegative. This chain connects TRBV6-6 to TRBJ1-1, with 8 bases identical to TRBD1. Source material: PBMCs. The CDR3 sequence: CASTDRGTAEAFF. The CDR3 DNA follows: TGTGCCAGCACCGACAGGGGAACGGCTGAAGCTTTCTTT.